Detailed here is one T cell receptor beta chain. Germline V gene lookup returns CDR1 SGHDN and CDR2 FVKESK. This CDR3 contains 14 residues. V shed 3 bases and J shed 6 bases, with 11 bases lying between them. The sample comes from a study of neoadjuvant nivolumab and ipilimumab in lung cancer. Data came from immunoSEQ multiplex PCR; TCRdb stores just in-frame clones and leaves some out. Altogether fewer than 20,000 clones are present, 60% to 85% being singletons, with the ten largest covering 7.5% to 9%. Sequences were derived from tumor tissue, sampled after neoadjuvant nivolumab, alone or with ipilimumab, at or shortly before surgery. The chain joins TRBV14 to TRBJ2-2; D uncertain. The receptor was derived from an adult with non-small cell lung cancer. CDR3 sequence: CASSQFLDAGELFF. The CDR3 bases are TGTGCCAGCAGCCAGTTCTTAGACGCCGGGGAGCTGTTTTTT. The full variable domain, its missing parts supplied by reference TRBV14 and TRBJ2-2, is EAGVTQFPSHSVIEKGQTVTLRCDPISGHDNLYWYRRVMGKEIKFLLHFVKESKQDESGMPNNRFLAERTGGTYSTLKVQPAELEDSGVYFCASSQFLDAGELFFGEGSRLTVL.